These 29 T cell receptor beta chains were sequenced from one sample in a study of blood T cell repertoires in COVID-19. The data were produced by immunoSEQ multiplex PCR, yet TCRdb's version contains in-frame clones alone and is incomplete. The data show around 130,000 clones, about four fifths seen once. Sequencing was carried out using PBMCs or T cells enriched from blood (not recorded which). Every receptor here comes from a man younger than 40 who had recovered from COVID-19.

The chain uses TRBV24-1 and TRBJ1-4; D uncertain. CDR1 is KGHDR and CDR2 is SFDVKD in the germline V gene. CDR3 length equals 13 residues. V lost 10 bases and J lost 5, with 13 bases in between. The CDR3, as DNA: TGTGCCACTGCGGCCGCCGGGAATGAAAAACTGTTTTTT. This gives the protein CATAAAGNEKLFF.

This clone was counted once. This chain uses TRBV19 with TRBJ1-2; 9 bases are a match to TRBD1. With V trimmed by 6 bases and J by 8 bases, 7 bases remained unmatched. The CDR3 runs to 13 residues. Germline-derived CDR1 and CDR2 are LNHDA and SQIVND (reference sequence). The CDR3 bases are TGTGCCAGTAGCCTGACAGGGGGAGAGGGCTACACCTTC. It translates to CASSLTGGEGYTF. The variable domain in full, completed from reference TRBV19 and TRBJ1-2, reads DGGITQSPKYLFRKEGQNVTLSCEQNLNHDAMYWYRQDPGQGLRLIYYSQIVNDFQKGDIAEGYSVSREKKESFPLTVTSAQKNPTAFYLCASSLTGGEGYTFGSGTRLTVV.

This clone was detected only a few times. The chain employs TRBV4-1 and TRBJ2-3; 7 bases fit TRBD2. Germline-derived CDR1 and CDR2 are MGHRA and YSYEKL. CDR3 length equals 14 residues. Trimming at V came to 4 bases and at J to 4 bases, leaving 5 bases not matched to a gene. The CDR3 spells CASSRPSGADTQYF. CDR3 nucleotides: TGCGCCAGCAGCCGGCCAAGCGGGGCAGATACGCAGTATTTT.

The chain couples TRBV13 to TRBJ1-2; D perhaps matches TRBD1 (5 bases). Germline lookup yields CDR1 PRHDT and CDR2 FYEKMQ (reference sequence). V gave up 5 bases and J gave up 13 bases, with 23 bases separating them. The CDR3 extends over 14 amino acids. CDR3 DNA sequence: TGTGCCAGCAGCCGGGGGAAAGGTCAGGGCAGTCCCACCTTC. Protein sequence: CASSRGKGQGSPTF.

The chain combines TRBV2 with TRBJ2-4, with D hard to call. This CDR3 spans 16 amino acids. V lost 3 bases and J 0 bases, leaving 12 bases between the germline ends. The germline V gene encodes CDR1 SNHLY and CDR2 FYNNEI. CDR3 DNA sequence: TGTGCCAGCAGTGATAGTTTAGCCTTAGCCAAAAACATTCAGTACTTC. Translated: CASSDSLALAKNIQYF.

This chain connects TRBV2 to TRBJ2-5, with 12 bases fitting TRBD2. Germline V gene lookup returns CDR1 SNHLY and CDR2 FYNNEI. Trimming removed 3 bases from V and 8 bases from J; junction bases left unmatched: 13. The CDR3 spans 17 residues. The CDR3 loop reads CASSDRNRLAGEPTQYF. DNA of the CDR3: TGTGCCAGCAGTGACCGGAACCGACTAGCGGGGGAACCAACCCAGTACTTC.

There are a few counts of this clone. This chain uses TRBV2 with TRBJ1-1, with D possibly TRBD1 on 5 matching bases. CDR1 is SNHLY and CDR2 is FYNNEI in the germline V gene. The CDR3 loop spans 14 amino acids. V lost 7 bases and J 1 base, leaving 13 bases between the germline ends. DNA of the CDR3: TGTGCCAGCATCAGGGAGGCCTCGAACACTGAAGCTTTCTTT. It codes for CASIREASNTEAFF.

The J gene is TRBJ1-3, the V gene TRBV7-8, with D possibly TRBD1 on 6 matching bases. Looked up from germline, CDR1 is SGHVS and CDR2 is FQNEAQ. Between the trimmed V and J ends, which lost 4 bases and 0 bases, there was a span of 13 bases. The CDR3 totals 16 residues. CDR3 sequence (DNA): TGTGCCAGCAGCTCCAGACAGGTGACCTCTGGAAACACCATATATTTT. It translates to CASSSRQVTSGNTIYF.

The chain has TRBV12-3 or TRBV12-4 and TRBJ1-1; the D gene is possibly TRBD1 (6 bases). With 6 bases removed from V and 4 bases from J, the gap between germline ends came to 9 bases. The CDR3 totals 12 residues. The CDR3 sequence is CASSRGATEAFF. The CDR3 bases are TGTGCCAGCAGCAGGGGCGCCACTGAAGCTTTCTTT.

The rearrangement uses TRBV6-5 and TRBJ2-7; TRBD1 might be the D (7 bases). Trimming pared 6 bases from V and 4 bases from J, leaving 19 bases between. The CDR3 contains 15 residues. Germline loops: CDR1 MNHEY, CDR2 SVGAGI. CDR3 bases: TGTGCCAGCAGATGGGGGGACAGTGCGAGATACGAGCAGTACGTC. It specifies CASRWGDSARYEQYV.

V and J are TRBV2 and TRBJ1-1; 7 bases align to TRBD1. The CDR3 is made up of 14 amino acids. Per the germline V gene, CDR1 is SNHLY and CDR2 is FYNNEI. Trimming at V came to 4 bases and at J to 0 bases, leaving 2 bases not matched to a gene. This chain's CDR3 is CASSAQGMNTEAFF. The CDR3 region has the DNA TGTGCCAGCAGTGCACAGGGGATGAACACTGAAGCTTTCTTT. The whole variable domain, filled in from reference TRBV2 and TRBJ1-1, reads EPEVTQTPSHQVTQMGQEVILRCVPISNHLYFYWYRQILGQKVEFLVSFYNNEISEKSEIFDDQFSVERPDGSNFTLKIRSTKLEDSAMYFCASSAQGMNTEAFFGQGTRLTVV.

The chain recombines TRBV13 with TRBJ1-2; 8 bases match TRBD1. CDR3 size: 16 residues. The ends lost 5 bases at V and 1 base at J; junction bases unmatched: 9. CDR1 and CDR2 (germline): PRHDT, FYEKMQ (reference sequence). The CDR3 nucleotides are TGTGCCAGCAGCCTCCTACCGACAGGGGATAACTATGGCTACACCTTC. It translates to CASSLLPTGDNYGYTF.

The chain combines TRBV6-5 with TRBJ2-3; D possibly corresponds to TRBD1 (5 bases). V was shortened by 8 bases and J by 3 bases, with 6 bases between the two germline ends. The CDR3 length is 11 residues. Germline V CDR1 and CDR2: MNHEY, SVGAGI. The CDR3 region is CASAGTDTQYF. CDR3 sequence (DNA): TGTGCCAGCGCAGGGACAGATACGCAGTATTTT.

This rearrangement joins TRBV14 to TRBJ1-2; TRBD1 agrees at 10 bases. Germline V lookup: CDR1 SGHDN, CDR2 FVKESK. The CDR3 is 13 amino acids. The V gene end was trimmed by 3 bases and the J gene end by 6 bases; junction bases not matched to a gene: 1. Written as DNA, the CDR3 is TGTGCCAGCAGCCACGGACAGGGGGATGGCTACACCTTC. Translation gives CASSHGQGDGYTF.

The chain carries TRBV6-1 and TRBJ2-7; TRBD1 matches at 8 bases. The CDR3 is 16 residues long. From germline, CDR1 is MNHNS and CDR2 SASEGT. V was clipped by 4 bases and J by 2 bases; unmatched bases: 10. In DNA, the CDR3 is TGTGCCAGCAGTGGGGTCAGGGGGCGCTCCCCCTACGAGCAGTACGTC. Protein sequence: CASSGVRGRSPYEQYV.

The chain joins TRBV5-4 to TRBJ1-4, with D perhaps TRBD1 (6 bases). This CDR3 is 15 amino acids long. Germline CDR1 and CDR2: SGHNT and YYREEE (reference sequence). Trimming cost V 7 bases and J 3 bases, with 16 bases left between them. CDR3 DNA: TGTGCCAGCGGAACAAGGACAGAAGCTAATGAAAAACTGTTTTTT. Protein: CASGTRTEANEKLFF.

V is TRBV9 and J is TRBJ2-1; 11 nucleotides agree with TRBD2. CDR1 and CDR2 from the germline V gene are SGDLS and YYNGEE. The length of the CDR3 is 17 residues. V was clipped by 0 bases and J by 2 bases; unmatched bases: 4. Written as DNA, the CDR3 is TGTGCCAGCAGCGTAGAGGGACTAGCGGTTCCCTACAATGAGCAGTTCTTC. Encoded protein: CASSVEGLAVPYNEQFF.

The chain carries TRBV4-1 and TRBJ1-6, with 8 positions matching TRBD1. With 10 bases clipped from V and 7 bases from J, the junction kept 9 bases outside the gene matches. The germline V gene has CDR1 MGHRA and CDR2 YSYEKL. CDR3 length: 14 residues. CDR3 DNA: TGCGCCAAGATGACGGACAGGGAAAATTCACCCCTCCACTTT. Protein sequence: CAKMTDRENSPLHF.

The chain joins TRBV4-1 to TRBJ2-1; 9 bases map to TRBD2. The V gene end was trimmed by 4 bases and the J gene end by 7 bases; junction bases not matched to a gene: 8. The CDR3 length is 15 residues. Germline assignment: CDR1 MGHRA and CDR2 YSYEKL. The CDR3 nucleotides are TGCGCCAGCAGCCCAGGAAAGCTAGCGGGAAATGAGCAGTTCTTC. It translates to CASSPGKLAGNEQFF.

The V gene is TRBV7-9, the J gene TRBJ1-1; 9 bases align to TRBD1. The trim removed 5 bases at V and 1 base at J, leaving 5 bases unmatched. Per the germline V gene, CDR1 is SEHNR and CDR2 is FQNEAQ (reference sequence). This CDR3 contains 15 residues. The CDR3 loop reads CASSTWTGANTEAFF. In DNA form, the CDR3 reads TGTGCCAGCAGCACCTGGACAGGGGCGAACACTGAAGCTTTCTTT. Supplemented by reference TRBV7-9 and TRBJ1-1, the full variable domain reads DTGVSQNPRHKITKRGQNVTFRCDPISEHNRLYWYRQTLGQGPEFLTYFQNEAQLEKSRLLSDRFSAERPKGSFSTLEIQRTEQGDSAMYLCASSTWTGANTEAFFGQGTRLTVV.

The chain joins TRBV5-1 to TRBJ2-1; 11 nucleotides align to TRBD2. Germline CDR1 SGHRS, CDR2 YFSETQ. With 3 bases clipped from V and 6 bases from J, the junction kept 11 bases outside the gene matches. The CDR3 is 17 residues long. CDR3 DNA: TGCGCCAGCAGCTGGAGCGCAACTAGCGGGAGCTCCAATGAGCAGTTCTTC. Translating gives CASSWSATSGSSNEQFF. Combining the CDR3 with reference TRBV5-1 and TRBJ2-1 gives the whole variable domain KAGVTQTPRYLIKTRGQQVTLSCSPISGHRSVSWYQQTPGQGLQFLFEYFSETQRNKGNFPGRFSGRQFSNSRSEMNVSTLELGDSALYLCASSWSATSGSSNEQFFGPGTRLTVL.

This sequence joins TRBV11-2 and TRBJ2-5, with D possibly being TRBD2 (6 bases). CDR3 length: 15 amino acids. With 3 bases removed from V and 2 bases from J, the gap between germline ends came to 13 bases. Germline loops: CDR1 SGHAT, CDR2 FQNNGV. The CDR3 here is CASSLNPSAQETQYF. The DNA of the CDR3 is TGTGCCAGCAGCTTGAATCCTAGCGCTCAAGAGACCCAGTACTTC.

The J gene is TRBJ1-5, the V gene TRBV6-5; 9 positions agree with TRBD1. V shed 6 bases, J shed 4 bases, and the junction held 7 bases outside the gene matches. The length of the CDR3 is 15 residues. CDR1 and CDR2 from the germline V gene are MNHEY and SVGAGI. The CDR3 DNA reads TGTGCCAGCAGGGCGACAGGGGGAGATAATCAGCCCCAGCATTTT. It translates to CASRATGGDNQPQHF.

This clone showed up just a few times. V and J are TRBV6-5 and TRBJ2-1; 9 bases map to TRBD2. The junction had 6 bases not matched to a gene; V was cut back by 2 bases and J by 7 bases. The CDR3 loop spans 15 amino acids. CDR1 and CDR2 (germline): MNHEY, SVGAGI. This CDR3 reads CASSYGGLASNEQFF. The DNA of the CDR3 is TGTGCCAGCAGTTACGGGGGACTAGCATCTAATGAGCAGTTCTTC.

The chain recombines TRBV2 with TRBJ1-4; D is undetermined. The CDR3 is 12 amino acids. CDR1 is SNHLY, CDR2 FYNNEI, per germline. The ends were cut back, 7 bases at V and 5 bases at J, with 8 bases in the middle. The CDR3 DNA sequence: TGTGCCAGCAAACCAGCGAATGAAAAACTGTTTTTT. It encodes CASKPANEKLFF.

The chain's CDR3 is CASSTRDTIYF. The DNA of the CDR3 is TGTGCCAGCAGTACTCGCGACACCATATATTTT. The chain couples TRBV6-5 to TRBJ1-3; D call uncertain. Germline values: CDR1 MNHEY, CDR2 SVGAGI. Trimming shortened V by 5 bases and J by 8 bases, and 7 bases separated the two germline ends. CDR3 size: 11 residues.

The gene calls are TRBV7-8 and TRBJ1-2; 8 bases agree with TRBD1. With V trimmed by 2 bases and J by 4 bases, 3 bases remained unmatched. This CDR3 spans 14 amino acids. Germline CDR1 SGHVS, CDR2 FQNEAQ. The CDR3 DNA sequence: TGTGCCAGCAGCTTACAGGGGGCCGGCTATGGCTACACCTTC. Translated: CASSLQGAGYGYTF.

V gene TRBV5-5 combines with J gene TRBJ1-2; D is uncertain. This CDR3 has 15 amino acids. The ends were cut back, 0 bases at V and 0 bases at J, with 9 bases in the middle. Per germline, CDR1 SGHKS and CDR2 YYEKEE (reference sequence). The CDR3 here is CASSLGGLANYGYTF. In DNA form, the CDR3 reads TGTGCCAGCAGCTTGGGAGGGCTAGCTAACTATGGCTACACCTTC.

This chain connects TRBV27 to TRBJ1-5; 7 positions agree with TRBD1. V lost 6 bases, J lost 1 base, and 3 bases stayed unmatched. Germline lookup yields CDR1 MNHEY and CDR2 SMNVEV (reference sequence). The CDR3 contains 14 residues. CDR3 nucleotide sequence: TGTGCCAGCAGCCGGGGACAGAGCAATCAGCCCCAGCATTTT. Protein product: CASSRGQSNQPQHF.